The rows below give T cell receptor beta chains drawn from one sample of a study of cytomegalovirus exposure and HLA in healthy donors. Here immunoSEQ multiplex PCR was the method, and the copy in TCRdb shows in-frame clones only, minus some. This table holds over 85,000 clones, around 60% found once. Material: PBMCs. The receptor source for this set is a human donor in good health. The CDR3 runs from the conserved cysteine through the conserved F or W. D genes are given only for firm matches. Not all rows give a size; the values are once, few, many and, for expanded clones, a class.

D gene	J gene	V gene	clone size	CDR3 protein	CDR3 DNA
TRBD2	TRBJ2-1	TRBV11-3	.	CASSLTSDGFF	TGTGCCAGCAGCCTTACTAGCGACGGGTTCTTC
.	TRBJ2-1	TRBV21-1	.	CASSIPGQANEQFF	TGTGCCAGCAGCATCCCCGGACAGGCCAATGAGCAGTTCTTC
.	TRBJ2-1	TRBV29-1	.	CSVDLASNEQFF	TGCAGCGTTGATCTGGCTAGCAATGAGCAGTTCTTC
TRBD2	TRBJ2-1	TRBV12-5	.	CASGLVPGGRAVEQFF	TGTGCTAGTGGTTTGGTACCGGGGGGGAGGGCCGTTGAGCAGTTCTTC
.	TRBJ2-1	TRBV25-1	.	CASSEEAPGARINEQFF	TGTGCCAGCAGTGAAGAAGCCCCAGGGGCGCGGATCAATGAGCAGTTCTTC
TRBD2	TRBJ2-1	TRBV25-1	.	CASSEYRTSGSRNEQFF	TGTGCCAGCAGTGAATACAGGACTAGCGGGAGTCGGAATGAGCAGTTCTTC
TRBD2	TRBJ2-5	TRBV7-6	.	CASSLGTSGRAGDQYF	TGTGCCAGCAGCTTAGGGACTAGCGGGAGGGCGGGCGACCAGTACTTC
TRBD2	TRBJ2-5	TRBV2	.	CASSEGGGLAVSQETQYF	TGTGCCAGCAGTGAGGGTGGTGGACTAGCGGTATCCCAAGAGACCCAGTACTTC
.	TRBJ2-7	TRBV29-1	.	CSVGPGLADEQYF	TGCAGCGTTGGCCCCGGGCTAGCTGACGAGCAGTACTTC
.	TRBJ2-7	TRBV6-5	.	CASKRGSVNEQYF	TGTGCCAGCAAAAGGGGCAGTGTCAACGAGCAGTACTTC
.	TRBJ1-1	TRBV6-5	once	CASSYSGREAFF	TGTGCCAGCAGTTACTCGGGCAGAGAAGCTTTCTTT
TRBD1	TRBJ1-5	TRBV18	.	CASSPGTGSQPQHF	TGTGCCAGCTCACCCGGGACAGGGTCTCAGCCCCAGCATTTT
.	TRBJ1-1	TRBV18	.	CASSPVAGGGTEAFF	TGTGCCAGCTCACCAGTCGCGGGAGGTGGGACTGAAGCTTTCTTT
TRBD1	TRBJ2-7	TRBV5-5	once	CASSLTSGTGGDYEQYF	TGTGCCAGCAGCTTAACTTCCGGGACAGGGGGCGACTACGAGCAGTACTTC
.	TRBJ2-2	TRBV18	.	CASSPGLNTGELFF	TGTGCCAGCTCACCGGGACTGAACACCGGGGAGCTGTTTTTT
.	TRBJ2-5	TRBV2	few	CASRRSEKETQYF	TGTGCCAGCAGGAGGTCAGAAAAAGAGACCCAGTACTTC
.	TRBJ1-1	TRBV6-5	.	CASSPIGTSTTEAFF	TGTGCCAGCAGTCCCATCGGGACATCTACGACTGAAGCTTTCTTT
TRBD1	TRBJ1-2	TRBV5-4	once	CASSLEGTGLDGYTF	TGTGCCAGCAGCTTGGAGGGGACAGGGTTAGATGGCTACACCTTC
TRBD2	TRBJ2-7	TRBV7-2	.	CASSYLSGNSYEQYF	TGTGCCAGCAGCTACCTTAGCGGGAACTCCTACGAGCAGTACTTC
TRBD2	TRBJ2-7	TRBV14	.	CASSLGLGESYEQYF	TGTGCCAGCAGCCTGGGACTAGGGGAGTCGTACGAGCAGTACTTC
TRBD2	TRBJ2-3	TRBV28	.	CASSPTPTSGKISDTQYF	TGTGCCAGCAGCCCAACTCCGACTAGCGGGAAGATATCAGATACGCAGTATTTT
.	TRBJ1-1	TRBV20-1	.	CSAISGAPNF	TGCAGTGCCATCAGCGGGGCCCCGAATTTT
.	TRBJ1-5	TRBV21-1	.	CASSKRGQVNQPQHF	TGTGCCAGCAGCAAAAGGGGTCAGGTGAATCAGCCCCAGCATTTT
.	TRBJ2-7	TRBV27	.	CASSLVGRGFYEQYF	TGTGCCAGCAGTTTAGTGGGGAGGGGGTTCTACGAGCAGTACTTC
.	TRBJ1-6	TRBV9	few	CASSASTARNSPLHF	TGTGCCAGCAGCGCTTCGACAGCTAGAAATTCACCCCTCCACTTT
TRBD1	TRBJ2-3	TRBV11-2	.	CASSHQTGGAYDTQYF	TGTGCCAGCAGCCATCAGACAGGGGGCGCTTACGATACGCAGTATTTT
TRBD1	TRBJ1-2	TRBV19	.	CASSPGTGVYGYTF	TGTGCCAGTAGTCCCGGGACAGGCGTCTATGGCTACACCTTC
TRBD1	TRBJ1-2	TRBV28	.	CASTPPRDRLYGYTF	TGTGCCAGCACGCCCCCCCGGGACAGACTCTATGGCTACACCTTC
.	TRBJ2-7	TRBV18	.	CASSPSGTSSYEQYF	TGTGCCAGCTCACCTTCCGGGACAAGCTCCTACGAGCAGTACTTC
.	TRBJ1-5	TRBV5-5	.	CASSPRGGLGQPQHF	TGTGCCAGCAGCCCACGGGGAGGTTTGGGTCAGCCCCAGCATTTT
TRBD1	TRBJ1-2	TRBV29-1	.	CSVLGQPGGYTF	TGCAGCGTCCTGGGACAGCCGGGTGGCTACACCTTC
.	TRBJ2-2	TRBV19	.	CASKGIFNTGELFF	TGTGCCAGTAAGGGGATCTTCAACACCGGGGAGCTGTTTTTT
.	TRBJ2-6	TRBV4-1	.	CASTPGPGGSGANVLTF	TGCGCCAGCACCCCCGGACCCGGGGGCTCTGGGGCCAACGTCCTGACTTTC
TRBD2	TRBJ2-1	TRBV5-4	.	CASSLAGPTNEQFF	TGTGCCAGCAGTCTAGCGGGACCCACGAATGAGCAGTTCTTC
.	TRBJ1-2	TRBV5-4	once	CASSTRVDYGYTF	TGTGCCAGCAGCACCAGGGTGGACTATGGCTACACCTTC
TRBD1	TRBJ1-4	TRBV28	few	CASSQRTGGKEKLFF	TGTGCCAGCAGTCAAAGGACAGGGGGCAAGGAAAAACTGTTTTTT
.	TRBJ1-1	TRBV18	few	CASSPQEGLGTEAFF	TGTGCCAGCTCACCACAGGAGGGGCTCGGCACTGAAGCTTTCTTT
TRBD1	TRBJ2-1	TRBV19	.	CASSMTGDYNEQFF	TGTGCCAGTAGTATGACAGGGGACTACAATGAGCAGTTCTTC
TRBD2	TRBJ2-3	TRBV9	.	CASSVGSGRALDTQYF	TGTGCCAGCAGCGTAGGAAGCGGGAGGGCCTTAGATACGCAGTATTTT
.	TRBJ1-2	TRBV4-2	few	CASSQNVLTDSYYGYAF	TGTGCCAGCAGCCAAAACGTTCTCACCGATAGCTACTATGGCTACGCCTTC
TRBD1	TRBJ2-7	TRBV7-9	.	CASSARTGYEQYF	TGTGCCAGCAGCGCCAGGACAGGCTACGAGCAGTACTTC
.	TRBJ1-6	TRBV30	.	CAWSGGGNYNSPLHF	TGTGCCTGGAGTGGTGGGGGGAACTATAATTCACCCCTCCACTTT
TRBD2	TRBJ2-7	TRBV6-5	.	CASTQSAGGPHEQYF	TGTGCCAGCACCCAGAGTGCGGGAGGGCCCCACGAGCAGTACTTC
TRBD1	TRBJ2-7	TRBV4-1	.	CASSHDRGYEQYF	TGCGCCAGCAGCCACGACAGGGGCTACGAGCAGTACTTC
.	TRBJ2-7	TRBV6-5	.	CASSYPGSGFYEQYF	TGTGCCAGCAGTTACCCAGGTAGCGGCTTCTACGAGCAGTACTTC
TRBD1	TRBJ2-5	TRBV9	.	CASSVGTGMSQETQYF	TGTGCCAGCAGCGTAGGGACAGGGATGTCCCAAGAGACCCAGTACTTC
.	TRBJ2-7	TRBV2	.	CASRYPGSRDEQYF	TGTGCCAGCAGGTACCCGGGGTCTCGAGACGAGCAGTACTTC